A selection of T cell receptor beta chains follows, all from one sample in a study of cytomegalovirus exposure and HLA in healthy donors. Assay: immunoSEQ multiplex PCR; the TCRdb copy retains only in-frame clones and omits some. There are about 200,000 clones in the sample; 75% to 85% occur only once, and around an eighth lies in the top ten. The sequenced sample consisted of PBMCs. The receptor set was obtained from a woman aged 30 to 39 in good health and CMV-seropositive. CDR3s include the opening cysteine and the closing phenylalanine or tryptophan. A D gene is named only where the DNA matches it firmly. Expanded clones are given a class, and other clones once, few, many or no size at all.

J gene: TRBJ2-7
V gene: TRBV27
CDR3 length: 13
D gene: -
clone size: -
CDR3 DNA: TGTGCCAGCAGTAATACGGGACTTTACGAGCAGTACTTC
CDR3 protein: CASSNTGLYEQYF

J gene: TRBJ1-1
V gene: TRBV5-1
CDR3 length: 14
D gene: -
clone size: -
CDR3 DNA: TGCGCCAGCAGCTGGGGGGTGGAGAACACTGAAGCTTTCTTT
CDR3 protein: CASSWGVENTEAFF

J gene: TRBJ2-3
V gene: TRBV5-1
CDR3 length: 16
D gene: -
clone size: -
CDR3 DNA: TGCGCCAGCAGCTCCGGACAGTCAACTAGCACAGATACGCAGTATTTT
CDR3 protein: CASSSGQSTSTDTQYF

J gene: TRBJ2-3
V gene: TRBV5-1
CDR3 length: 16
D gene: TRBD2
clone size: -
CDR3 DNA: TGCGCCAGCAGGCCTGGCACTAGCGGGAGAACAGATACGCAGTATTTT
CDR3 protein: CASRPGTSGRTDTQYF

J gene: TRBJ2-1
V gene: TRBV19
CDR3 length: 13
D gene: -
clone size: once
CDR3 DNA: TGTGCCAGTAGTATTCAGGAGGGATATGAGCAGTTCTTC
CDR3 protein: CASSIQEGYEQFF

J gene: TRBJ2-1
V gene: TRBV2
CDR3 length: 14
D gene: -
clone size: -
CDR3 DNA: TGTGCCAGCAGTGTAAGAGCTAGCCTCGATGAGCAGTTCTTC
CDR3 protein: CASSVRASLDEQFF

J gene: TRBJ2-5
V gene: TRBV5-1
CDR3 length: 16
D gene: TRBD2
clone size: -
CDR3 DNA: TGCGCCAGCAGCCCAGGACTAGCGGGAGGGCCGGAGACCCAGTACTTC
CDR3 protein: CASSPGLAGGPETQYF

J gene: TRBJ1-1
V gene: TRBV27
CDR3 length: 16
D gene: TRBD1
clone size: -
CDR3 DNA: TGTGCCAGCAGTTTAACGTCGACAGGGCTGAACACTGAAGCTTTCTTT
CDR3 protein: CASSLTSTGLNTEAFF

J gene: TRBJ2-1
V gene: TRBV6-5
CDR3 length: 13
D gene: -
clone size: -
CDR3 DNA: TGTGCCAGCAGTGACTCCTATTACAATGAGCAGTTCTTC
CDR3 protein: CASSDSYYNEQFF

J gene: TRBJ1-2
V gene: TRBV28
CDR3 length: 14
D gene: TRBD1
clone size: -
CDR3 DNA: TGTGCCAGCAGTCACGGACAGGAACACTATGGCTACACCTTC
CDR3 protein: CASSHGQEHYGYTF